This entry lists 3 T cell receptor beta chains sequenced from one sample in a study of T cell changes during pregnancy in multiple sclerosis. Repertoires were generated with immunoSEQ multiplex PCR, while TCRdb's copy carries only in-frame clones and drops some. The sample shows about 40,000 clones, 85% to 95% of them seen only once. Sequencing used peripheral blood, obtained before pregnancy. Source of these receptors: a female donor with multiple sclerosis, enrolled in a pregnancy study.

V and J are TRBV10-3 and TRBJ2-3; a possible D gene is TRBD2 (5 bases). The V and J ends lost 7 bases and 0 bases respectively, with 11 bases between them. Germline values: CDR1 ENHRY, CDR2 SYGVKD. The CDR3 length is 14 residues. The CDR3 protein is CAIKAGGSTDTQYF. The CDR3 nucleotides read TGTGCCATCAAGGCTGGCGGGAGCACAGATACGCAGTATTTT.

The CDR3 region is CASRQGNEKLFF. The CDR3 nucleotides are TGTGCCAGCAGACAGGGTAATGAAAAACTGTTTTTT. The V gene is TRBV28, the J gene TRBJ1-4, with D possibly TRBD1 on 6 matching bases. Germline lookup yields CDR1 MDHEN and CDR2 SYDVKM. This CDR3 is built from 12 residues. The V end was cut by 6 bases, the J end by 4 bases, with 6 bases between.

The chain combines TRBV6-4 with TRBJ2-3; 9 bases line up with TRBD1. The CDR3 runs to 15 residues. V shed 3 bases and J 3 bases; nucleotides not matched to a gene: 4. From germline, CDR1 is MRHNA and CDR2 SNTAGT. For the CDR3, the DNA is TGTGCCAGCAGTGAGGGGGGGACAGGGACAGATACGCAGTATTTT. Translation gives CASSEGGTGTDTQYF.